Listed here is a single T cell receptor (delta chain). This clone was seen a handful of times. What antigen it recognizes has not been identified. No base qualities exist here, and no much larger clone lies one base off it. The data originate from a study of Vδ1+ human thymocytes (dated by TCRdb to the late 2010s). For context, the study as a whole: The study characterised mRNA-level TRG and TRD CDR3 repertoires of highly purified Vdelta1+ thymocytes from young children as a data resource. Validation of the multiplex-based CDR3 amplicon strategy against 5'RACE-based CDR3 amplicon generation methods had been performed previously. The research as a whole found: Numerous TRG clonotypes were shared among donors (up to roughly 6.9x10^3), while TRD repertoires were essentially private (a maximum of roughly 120 shared). Even though sort purity was high, around 20% of thymic TRD sequences were Vdelta2 (and few were Vdelta3), which was not the case for the peripheral blood Vdelta1+ controls. Thymic TRG and TRD repertoires appeared highly polyclonal with Gaussian CDR3 length distributions, unlike oligoclonal peripheral blood repertoires. The use of highly purified populations and single-cell validation was advised by the authors, since misinterpretation of bulk repertoire data could be caused by unexpected Vdelta2 sequences. Because no clustering by age or sex was observed, donors were not stratified by these variables in the analyses.

RNA extraction was carried out with the RNeasy mini kit, and reverse transcription was then done using Superscript III. To generate the CDR3 amplicons, a multiplex PCR was run using pooled V-gene forward primers together with a constant-region reverse primer that carried Illumina adaptor overhangs. After gel purification, amplicons were indexed with Nextera index primers over approximately 8 extra PCR cycles and were then purified with AMPure XP beads. The libraries were sequenced on an Illumina MiSeq using paired-end 250 bp reads, dual indexing and an approximately 22% PhiX spike-in. Per the authors' processing: Read quality was checked with FastQC, and TRG read pairs were merged using ea-utils fastq-join. IMGT/HighV-QUEST was used to annotate the sequences, only productive sequences with an unambiguous V-gene assignment were kept, and clonotypes were defined as sequences sharing an identical CDR3 sequence. For downstream analysis, the tools were VDJtools 1.1.1, tcR 2.2.3, Treemap and vegan Shannon diversity in R 3.4.4. Identical DNA sequences were merged into single rows after TCRdb reprocessed the public reads with CATT. TCRdb, rather than the study authors, made the V and J calls. The sample data list about 55,000 delta-chain clones, and more than 15% of these were observed just once. Roughly 0.5% of the sample belongs to the ten largest clones.

There are 20 amino acids in the CDR3, from cysteine to phenylalanine inclusive. Here the CDR3 DNA is all that survives: 60 bases in frame from base 1. The germline V gene encodes CDR1 TSWWSYY and CDR2 QGS. The junction shows trimming of 4 bases on V and 3 bases on J, and the gene matches do not reach 17 bases of it. Thymic samples were depleted of alphabeta T cells, then CD3+ TCRVdelta1+ TCRVdelta2- thymocytes were FACS-sorted. A purity of about 97% to 99.6% was achieved for sorted Vdelta1+ thymocytes. Thymic specimens were obtained from about eight paediatric patients, aged from roughly 5 days to 15 months, who were undergoing corrective cardiac surgery. The thymic tissue was dispersed, and mononuclear cells were isolated using a Histopaque-1077 density gradient. For staining, the antibodies used were anti-TCRVdelta1 clone TS8.2, anti-TCRVdelta2 clone B6, anti-CD3 clone HIT3a and anti-TCRalphabeta clone IP26.

The source of this sequence is a boy younger than two who had congenital heart surgery. The chain couples TRDV1 to TRDJ1; TRDD3 lines up with 13 middle nucleotides. The sample comprised Vdelta1+ gamma-delta thymocytes from the thymus. Per the publication, the cell subset or site label means: FACS-sorted CD3+ TCRalphabeta- TCRVdelta1+ TCRVdelta2- thymocytes. The bases are TGTGCTCTTGGGGTCGGCCGACAATCGGTTACTGGGGGATACGCCGATAAACTCATCTTT. This is translated as CALGVGRQSVTGGYADKLIF.